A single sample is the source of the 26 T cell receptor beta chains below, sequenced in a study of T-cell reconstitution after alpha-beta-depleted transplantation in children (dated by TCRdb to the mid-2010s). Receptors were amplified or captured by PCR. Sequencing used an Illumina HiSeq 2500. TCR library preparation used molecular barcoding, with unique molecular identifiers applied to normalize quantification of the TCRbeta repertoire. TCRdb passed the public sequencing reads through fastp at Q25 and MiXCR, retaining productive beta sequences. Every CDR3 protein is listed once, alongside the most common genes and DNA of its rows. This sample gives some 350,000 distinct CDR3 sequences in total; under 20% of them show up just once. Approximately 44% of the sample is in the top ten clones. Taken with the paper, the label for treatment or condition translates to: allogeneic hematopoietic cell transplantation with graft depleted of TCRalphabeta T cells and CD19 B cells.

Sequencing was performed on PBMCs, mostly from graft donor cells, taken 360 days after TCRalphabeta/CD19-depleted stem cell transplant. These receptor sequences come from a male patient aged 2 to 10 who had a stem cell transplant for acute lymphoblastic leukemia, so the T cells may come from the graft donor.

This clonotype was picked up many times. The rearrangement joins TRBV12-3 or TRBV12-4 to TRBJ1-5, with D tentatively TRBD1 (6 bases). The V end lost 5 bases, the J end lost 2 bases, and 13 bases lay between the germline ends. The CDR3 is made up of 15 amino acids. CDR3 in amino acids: CASSPQGRGNQPQHF. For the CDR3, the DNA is TGTGCCAGCAGTCCACAGGGCCGGGGCAATCAGCCCCAGCATTTT.

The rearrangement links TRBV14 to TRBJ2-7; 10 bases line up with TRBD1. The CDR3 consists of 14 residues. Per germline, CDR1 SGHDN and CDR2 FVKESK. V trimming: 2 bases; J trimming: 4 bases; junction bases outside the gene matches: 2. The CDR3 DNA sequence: TGTGCCAGCAGCCAAATGGACAGGGGGTACGAGCAGTACTTC. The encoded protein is CASSQMDRGYEQYF.

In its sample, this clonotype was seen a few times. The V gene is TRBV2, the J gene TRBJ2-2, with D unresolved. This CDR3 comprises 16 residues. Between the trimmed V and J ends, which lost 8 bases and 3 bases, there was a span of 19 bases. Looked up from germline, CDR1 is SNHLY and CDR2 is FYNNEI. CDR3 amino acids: CASVEPDRAYTGELFF. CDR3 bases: TGTGCCAGCGTTGAGCCAGACCGAGCTTACACCGGGGAGCTGTTTTTT.

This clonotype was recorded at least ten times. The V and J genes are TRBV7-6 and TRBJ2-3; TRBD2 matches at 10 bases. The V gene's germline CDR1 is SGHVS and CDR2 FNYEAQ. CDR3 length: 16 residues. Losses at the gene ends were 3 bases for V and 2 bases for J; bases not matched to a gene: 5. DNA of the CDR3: TGTGCCAGCAGCTTCCGGACTAGCGGAACCACAGATACGCAGTATTTT. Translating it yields CASSFRTSGTTDTQYF.

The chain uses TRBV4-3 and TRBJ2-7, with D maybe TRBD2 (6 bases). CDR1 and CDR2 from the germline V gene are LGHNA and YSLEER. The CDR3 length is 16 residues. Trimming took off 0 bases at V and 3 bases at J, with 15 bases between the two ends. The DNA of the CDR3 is TGCGCCAGCAGCCAAGAAAGGAGGGAACAGTGCTACGAGCAGTACTTC. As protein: CASSQERREQCYEQYF.

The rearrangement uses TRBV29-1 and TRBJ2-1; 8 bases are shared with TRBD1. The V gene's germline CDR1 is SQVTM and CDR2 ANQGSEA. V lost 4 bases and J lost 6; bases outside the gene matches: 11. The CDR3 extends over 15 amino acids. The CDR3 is CSVGPKTGVINEQFF. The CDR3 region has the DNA TGCAGCGTTGGCCCTAAGACAGGGGTGATCAATGAGCAGTTCTTC.

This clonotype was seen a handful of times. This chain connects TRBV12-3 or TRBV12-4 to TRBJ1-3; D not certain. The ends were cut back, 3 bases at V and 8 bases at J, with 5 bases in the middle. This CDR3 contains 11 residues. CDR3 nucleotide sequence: TGTGCCAGCAGTTTTGGGTACACCATATATTTT. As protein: CASSFGYTIYF.

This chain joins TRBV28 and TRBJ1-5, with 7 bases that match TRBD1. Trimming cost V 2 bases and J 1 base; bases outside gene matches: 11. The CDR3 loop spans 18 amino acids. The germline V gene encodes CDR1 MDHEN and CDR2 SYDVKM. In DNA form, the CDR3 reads TGTGCCAGCAGTTTAAGATTGGGAGCGACAGGGAGCAATCAGCCCCAGCATTTT. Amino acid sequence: CASSLRLGATGSNQPQHF.

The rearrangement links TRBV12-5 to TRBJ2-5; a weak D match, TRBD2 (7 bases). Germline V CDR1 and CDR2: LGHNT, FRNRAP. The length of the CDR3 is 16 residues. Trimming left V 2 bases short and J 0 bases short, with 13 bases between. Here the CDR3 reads CASGLRRGGYQETQYF. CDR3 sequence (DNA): TGTGCTAGTGGTTTGCGGCGCGGGGGCTACCAAGAGACCCAGTACTTC.

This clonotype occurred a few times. The CDR3 DNA sequence: TGTGCCAGCAGTTCCACGGCCAATGAGCAGTTCTTC. Translated, it gives CASSSTANEQFF. The chain carries TRBV27 and TRBJ2-1; D ambiguous. V lost 4 bases and J 6 bases, leaving 7 bases between the germline ends. Germline lookup yields CDR1 MNHEY and CDR2 SMNVEV (reference sequence). The CDR3 contains 12 residues.

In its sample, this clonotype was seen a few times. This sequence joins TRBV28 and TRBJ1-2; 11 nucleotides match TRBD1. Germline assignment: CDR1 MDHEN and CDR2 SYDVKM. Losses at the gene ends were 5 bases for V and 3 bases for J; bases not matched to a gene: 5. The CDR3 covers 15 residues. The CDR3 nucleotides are TGTGCCAGCAGTGAACGGACAGGGGGCCACTATGGCTACACCTTC. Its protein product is CASSERTGGHYGYTF.

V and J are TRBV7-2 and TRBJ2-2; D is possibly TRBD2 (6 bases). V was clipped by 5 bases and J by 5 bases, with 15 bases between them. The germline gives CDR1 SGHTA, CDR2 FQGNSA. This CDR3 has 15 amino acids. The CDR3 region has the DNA TGTGCCAGCAGCCCATACTCAGGGAGGACCGGGGAGCTGTTTTTT. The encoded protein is CASSPYSGRTGELFF.

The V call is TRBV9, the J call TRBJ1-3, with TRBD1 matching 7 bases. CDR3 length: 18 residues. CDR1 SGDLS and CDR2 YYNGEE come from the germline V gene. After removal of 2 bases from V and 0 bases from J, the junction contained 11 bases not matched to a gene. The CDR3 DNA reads TGTGCCAGCAGCGTCGAGGACAGGAGCTATTACTCTGGAAACACCATATATTTT. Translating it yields CASSVEDRSYYSGNTIYF.

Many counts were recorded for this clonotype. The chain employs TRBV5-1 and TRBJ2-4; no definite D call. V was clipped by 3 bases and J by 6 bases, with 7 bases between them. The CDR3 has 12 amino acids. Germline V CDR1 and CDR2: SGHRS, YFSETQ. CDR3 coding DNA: TGCGCCAGCAGCTCCGACCGAAACATTCAGTACTTC. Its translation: CASSSDRNIQYF.

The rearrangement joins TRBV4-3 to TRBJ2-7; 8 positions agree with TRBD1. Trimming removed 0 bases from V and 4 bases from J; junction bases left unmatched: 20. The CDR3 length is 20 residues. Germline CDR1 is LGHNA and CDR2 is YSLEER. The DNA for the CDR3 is TGCGCCAGCAGCCAAGATTGGGGACCAGGGGGCGCGCGGGGTCTATACGAGCAGTACTTC. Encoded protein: CASSQDWGPGGARGLYEQYF.

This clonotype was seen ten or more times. The CDR3 spells CAISGPGQGDYGYTF. The CDR3 nucleotides are TGTGCCATCAGTGGCCCGGGACAGGGGGACTATGGCTACACCTTC. The chain has TRBV10-3 and TRBJ1-2; 11 bases line up with TRBD1. From germline, CDR1 is ENHRY and CDR2 SYGVKD. Losses at the gene ends were 4 bases for V and 3 bases for J; bases not matched to a gene: 4. CDR3 size: 15 residues.

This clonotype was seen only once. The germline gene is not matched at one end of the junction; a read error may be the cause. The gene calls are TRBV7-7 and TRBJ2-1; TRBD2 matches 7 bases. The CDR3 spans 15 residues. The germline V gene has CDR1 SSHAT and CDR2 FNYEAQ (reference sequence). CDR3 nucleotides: TGTGCTAGCAGCCCGGGACTATCTTGGTACAATGAGCAGTTCTTC. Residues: CASSPGLSWYNEQFF.

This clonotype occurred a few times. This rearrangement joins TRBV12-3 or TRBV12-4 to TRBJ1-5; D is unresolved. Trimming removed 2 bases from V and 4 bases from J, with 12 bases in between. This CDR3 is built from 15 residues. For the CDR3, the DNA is TGTGCCAGCAGTTTAACCAGGATTGATAATCAGCCCCAGCATTTT. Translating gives CASSLTRIDNQPQHF.

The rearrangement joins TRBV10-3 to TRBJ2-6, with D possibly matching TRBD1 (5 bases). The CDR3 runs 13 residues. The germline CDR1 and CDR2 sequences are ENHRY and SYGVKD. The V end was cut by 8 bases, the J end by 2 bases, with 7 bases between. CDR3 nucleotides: TGTGCCATCCCAGGGACTGGGGCCAACGTCCTGACTTTC. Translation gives CAIPGTGANVLTF.

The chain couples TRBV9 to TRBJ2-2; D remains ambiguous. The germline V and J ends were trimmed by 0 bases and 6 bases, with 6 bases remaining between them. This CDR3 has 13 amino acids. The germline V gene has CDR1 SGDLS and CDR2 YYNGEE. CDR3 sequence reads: CASSVANPGELFF. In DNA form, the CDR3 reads TGTGCCAGCAGCGTAGCCAACCCCGGGGAGCTGTTTTTT.

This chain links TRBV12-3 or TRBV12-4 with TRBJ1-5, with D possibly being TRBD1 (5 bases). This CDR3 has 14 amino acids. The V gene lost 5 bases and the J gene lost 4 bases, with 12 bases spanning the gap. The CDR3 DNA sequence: TGTGCCAGCAGTCCGGGACCGCCGAATCAGCCCCAGCATTTT. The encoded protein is CASSPGPPNQPQHF.

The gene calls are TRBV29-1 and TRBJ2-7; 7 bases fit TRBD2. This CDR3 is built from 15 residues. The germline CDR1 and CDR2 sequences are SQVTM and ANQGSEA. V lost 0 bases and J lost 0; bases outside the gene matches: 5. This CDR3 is CSVEDRGESSYEQYF. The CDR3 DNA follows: TGCAGCGTTGAAGATCGGGGGGAGAGCTCCTACGAGCAGTACTTC.

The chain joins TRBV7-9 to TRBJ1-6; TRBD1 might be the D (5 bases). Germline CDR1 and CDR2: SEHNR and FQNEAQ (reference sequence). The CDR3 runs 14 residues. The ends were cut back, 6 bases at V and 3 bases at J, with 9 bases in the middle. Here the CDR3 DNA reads TGTGCCAGCAGGGGGCAGGGCTATAATTCACCCCTCCACTTT. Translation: CASRGQGYNSPLHF.

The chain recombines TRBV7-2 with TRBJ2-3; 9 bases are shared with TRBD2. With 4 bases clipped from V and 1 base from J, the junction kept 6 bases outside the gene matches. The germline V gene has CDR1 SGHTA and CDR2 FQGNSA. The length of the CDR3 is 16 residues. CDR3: CASSSISGRGTDTQYF. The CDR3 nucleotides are TGTGCCAGCAGCTCCATTAGCGGGAGAGGCACAGATACGCAGTATTTT.

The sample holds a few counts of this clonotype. The CDR3 sequence is CASSERGLVLNEQFF. Here the CDR3 DNA reads TGCGCCAGCAGTGAACGGGGACTAGTTCTCAATGAGCAGTTCTTC. This rearrangement joins TRBV10-2 to TRBJ2-1, with 8 positions matching TRBD2. The germline gives CDR1 WSHSY, CDR2 SAAADI. The CDR3 has 15 residues. After removal of 3 bases from V and 6 bases from J, the junction contained 7 bases not matched to a gene.

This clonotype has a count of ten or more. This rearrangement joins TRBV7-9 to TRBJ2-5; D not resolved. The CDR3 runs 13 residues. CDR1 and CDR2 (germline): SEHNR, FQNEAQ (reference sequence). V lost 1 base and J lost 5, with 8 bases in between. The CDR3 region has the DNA TGTGCCAGCAGCTTAGGCAGTAAGGAGACCCAGTACTTC. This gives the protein CASSLGSKETQYF.